This T cell receptor beta chain was sequenced for a study of blood T cell repertoires in COVID-19. All enrollees were about 18 to 89 years old and from some 24 US areas. Two negative PCRs, clearance, or symptom resolution were required of recovered Cohort 3 donors. Germline CDR1 reads SGHAT; CDR2 reads FQNNGV. Trimming left V 0 bases short and J 10 bases short, with 15 bases between. The CDR3 has 14 amino acids. The assay was immunoSEQ multiplex PCR, and TCRdb's table has in-frame clones only and misses some. Among 300,000 to 350,000 clones listed, about 90% were seen once. This TCR was sampled from a woman younger than 45 who had recovered from COVID-19. The sequenced sample was PBMCs or T cells enriched from blood (not recorded which). The gene calls are TRBV11-2 and TRBJ2-5; tentative D call: TRBD1 (5 bases). DNA for the CDR3: TGTGCCAGCAGCTTAGACCCGGCAGGGCGAGACCAGTACTTC. It translates to CASSLDPAGRDQYF.